A single sample is the source of the 27 T cell receptor beta chains below, sequenced in a study of CD8+CD57+ T cells in acquired aplastic anemia (dated by TCRdb to 2017 to 2018). Reads for this sample came from an Illumina HiSeq 2000. Profiling of TCR beta VDJ combinations and CDR3 sequences used genomic DNA as the template. TCRdb reworked the public reads: Q25 trimming with fastp, MiXCR clone assembly, productive beta chains retained. Here each entry gathers all rows of one CDR3 protein and keeps the most common genes and DNA. This sample has approximately 220,000 distinct CDR3 sequences in its table, and about half of those were observed once. The ten largest clones capture less than 20% of the sample. Flow cytometry had shown CD8+CD57+ cell expansion in the patients selected for sequencing. Sequenced: sorted CD4+, CD8+, or CD8+CD57+ T cells (not recorded which) from PBMCs. These receptors all stem from a human donor with aplastic anemia.

At least ten counts were recorded for this clonotype. The chain joins TRBV6-1 to TRBJ2-7; D might be TRBD2 (5 bases). The CDR3 length is 13 residues. CDR1 and CDR2 from the germline V gene are MNHNS and SASEGT. Deletions cut 8 bases from V and 2 bases from J, with 13 bases between. The chain's CDR3 is CASSLETTYEQYF. CDR3 in DNA: TGTGCCAGCTCACTAGAGACCACCTACGAGCAGTACTTC.

This clonotype was seen many times. The rearrangement links TRBV19 to TRBJ2-7, with D perhaps TRBD1 or TRBD2 (6 bases each). CDR1 LNHDA and CDR2 SQIVND come from the germline V gene (reference sequence). Trimming left V 4 bases short and J 2 bases short, with 15 bases between. The CDR3 covers 15 residues. As DNA, the CDR3 is TGTGCCAGTAGTACTTCCCCGGGGGCAGCCTACGAGCAGTACTTC. Residues: CASSTSPGAAYEQYF.

In nucleotides, the CDR3 is TGTGCCAGCAGCGTAGCTATAGCGGGGGATAGAGATACGCAGTATTTT. Its translation: CASSVAIAGDRDTQYF. This chain joins TRBV12-3 or TRBV12-4 and TRBJ2-3, with TRBD2 matching over 9 bases. The CDR3 extends over 16 amino acids. Trimming took 6 bases from V and 5 from J; bases not matched to a gene: 12.

This clonotype occurred many times. The V call is TRBV6-1, the J call TRBJ1-5; D gene unclear. Trimming took off 2 bases at V and 5 bases at J, with 10 bases between the two ends. CDR3 length: 14 residues. Germline V gene data show CDR1 as MNHNS and CDR2 as SASEGT. CDR3 sequence reads: CASSEQQAYQPQHF. The CDR3 coding sequence is TGTGCCAGCAGTGAACAGCAGGCCTATCAGCCCCAGCATTTT.

This chain joins TRBV20-1 and TRBJ1-5; no reliable D call. Germline CDR1 reads DFQATT; CDR2 reads SNEGSKA (reference sequence). The CDR3 consists of 13 residues. V was cut by 7 bases and J by 1 base, with 11 bases left in between. The CDR3 DNA reads as TGCAGTGAGGCAAGGGTGAGCAATCAGCCCCAGCATTTT. Translation: CSEARVSNQPQHF.

The J gene is TRBJ1-1, the V gene TRBV7-2; D may be TRBD1 (5 bases). Germline CDR1 is SGHTA and CDR2 is FQGNSA. This CDR3 region has 15 residues. V shed 5 bases and J shed 2 bases, with 15 bases lying between them. CDR3 in amino acids: CASSPPGLLNTEAFF. The CDR3 DNA reads as TGTGCCAGCAGCCCCCCGGGGCTTTTAAACACTGAAGCTTTCTTT. The whole variable domain, remainder taken from reference TRBV7-2 and TRBJ1-1, is GAGVSQSPSNKVTEKGKDVELRCDPISGHTALYWYRQSLGQGLEFLIYFQGNSAPDKSGLPSDRFSAERTGGSVSTLTIQRTQQEDSAVYLCASSPPGLLNTEAFFGQGTRLTVV.

J is TRBJ2-3 and V is TRBV29-1; D call uncertain. Germline CDR1 reads SQVTM; CDR2 reads ANQGSEA. There are 18 residues in the CDR3. V dropped 8 bases and J dropped 0 bases, with 27 bases sitting between them. CDR3 sequence: CSLEVKSRYLTSTDTQYF. For the CDR3, the DNA is TGCAGCTTAGAAGTAAAGTCACGGTACCTCACTAGCACAGATACGCAGTATTTT.

This clonotype has at least ten counts. The chain employs TRBV6-5 and TRBJ1-5; 9 bases align to TRBD1. Trimming removed 4 bases from V and 5 bases from J; junction bases left unmatched: 9. This CDR3 region has 16 residues. CDR1 is MNHEY, CDR2 SVGAGI, per germline. As DNA, the CDR3 is TGTGCCAGCAGTTCCCTACAGGGGGCGGTCGATCAGCCCCAGCATTTT. It encodes CASSSLQGAVDQPQHF.

The rearrangement uses TRBV10-3 and TRBJ1-1, with D hard to call. V was pared by 3 bases and J by 5 bases, with 13 bases between. This CDR3 has 14 residues. The V gene's germline CDR1 is ENHRY and CDR2 SYGVKD. The CDR3 DNA is TGTGCCATCAGTGACGAGTCCGGCGGAACTGAAGCTTTCTTT. This codes for CAISDESGGTEAFF.

This clonotype appeared many times. The rearrangement uses TRBV19 and TRBJ2-1, with D perhaps being TRBD1 or TRBD2 (5 bases each). CDR1 is LNHDA and CDR2 is SQIVND in the germline V gene (reference sequence). The CDR3 consists of 13 residues. V gave up 5 bases and J gave up 7 bases, with 12 bases separating them. CDR3 DNA sequence: TGTGCCAGTAGTCCCGGGGCTAGTAATGAGCAGTTCTTC. It specifies CASSPGASNEQFF.

The chain recombines TRBV24-1 with TRBJ2-5; weak D call: TRBD2 (7 bases). Germline CDR1 reads KGHDR; CDR2 reads SFDVKD. The CDR3 runs 16 residues. V lost 7 bases to trimming and J lost 3 bases, with 20 bases between them. CDR3 region: CATRPGRGQEKETQYF. The CDR3 coding sequence is TGTGCCACCAGACCGGGGAGGGGACAAGAAAAAGAGACCCAGTACTTC.

This clonotype appeared many times. The chain employs TRBV10-1 and TRBJ1-2, with TRBD1 matching 7 bases. The CDR3 consists of 13 residues. Germline CDR1 reads WNHNN; CDR2 reads SYGVQD (reference sequence). V gave up 0 bases and J gave up 7 bases; unmatched junction bases: 2. CDR3 bases: TGCGCCAGCAGTGAGTCGGCAGGGGGTGGCTACACCTTC. Residues: CASSESAGGGYTF.

The chain employs TRBV24-1 and TRBJ2-5; 8 bases line up with TRBD2. The CDR3 covers 15 residues. Germline lookup yields CDR1 KGHDR and CDR2 SFDVKD. Trimming removed 4 bases from V and 5 bases from J; junction bases left unmatched: 8. The CDR3 DNA sequence: TGTGCCACCAGTGAACGAGCGGGGGTACAGGAGACCCAGTACTTC. Its protein is CATSERAGVQETQYF.

At least ten counts were recorded for this clonotype. The chain uses TRBV12-3 or TRBV12-4 and TRBJ1-5, with D possibly being TRBD1 (5 bases). V was shortened by 5 bases and J by 2 bases, with 10 bases between the two germline ends. This CDR3 is 14 amino acids long. CDR3 sequence reads: CASSQWGGNQPQHF. CDR3 sequence (DNA): TGTGCCAGCAGTCAGTGGGGGGGCAATCAGCCCCAGCATTTT.

The genes are TRBV20-1 and TRBJ1-5, with TRBD1 matching over 11 bases. CDR1 is DFQATT and CDR2 is SNEGSKA in the germline V gene (reference sequence). The CDR3 consists of 16 residues. V trimming: 1 base; J trimming: 5 bases; junction bases outside the gene matches: 7. The CDR3: CSARGTGTGGYQPQHF. CDR3 DNA: TGCAGTGCTAGAGGGACCGGGACAGGGGGATATCAGCCCCAGCATTTT.

The chain combines TRBV15 with TRBJ1-2, with D perhaps matching TRBD1 (6 bases). Trimming stripped 1 base from V and 7 bases from J, with 13 bases between. The germline V gene has CDR1 LNHNV and CDR2 YYDKDF (reference sequence). This CDR3 is 14 amino acids long. CDR3 sequence reads: CATSRGWGPGGYTF. The CDR3 region has the DNA TGTGCCACCAGCAGAGGTTGGGGGCCGGGTGGCTACACCTTC.

The chain has TRBV2 and TRBJ1-1; 8 bases line up with TRBD1. Germline V CDR1 and CDR2: SNHLY, FYNNEI. This CDR3 contains 15 residues. V lost 5 bases, J lost 6 bases, and 11 bases stayed unmatched. As DNA, the CDR3 is TGTGCCAGCAGTTTGGACAGGGCTGAGTGGGCTGAAGCTTTCTTT. As protein: CASSLDRAEWAEAFF.

This sequence joins TRBV19 and TRBJ2-1; 11 nucleotides agree with TRBD2. Unmatched junction bases numbered 16, after V lost 3 bases and J lost 9 bases. CDR3 length: 18 residues. Germline CDR1 LNHDA, CDR2 SQIVND (reference sequence). The CDR3 DNA follows: TGTGCCAGTAGTATCCAGAACTTCCTTAGCGGGGGGGCGGCTGAGCAGTTCTTC. Translating gives CASSIQNFLSGGAAEQFF.

As concerns this clonotype: This may come from a read error, since a much larger clone is one base off. The chain combines TRBV5-8 with TRBJ2-1; no firm D call. The CDR3 loop spans 16 amino acids. The germline CDR1 and CDR2 sequences are SGHTS and YDEGEE. CDR3 amino acids: CASSLPDNHYYTEQFF. The CDR3 coding sequence is TGTGCCAGCAGCCTACCCGACAATCACTACTACACTGAGCAGTTCTTC. The full variable domain, with the rest looked up from reference TRBV5-8 and TRBJ2-1, is EAGVTQSPTHLIKTRGQQATLRCSPISGHTSVYWYQQALGLGLQFLLWYDEGEERNRGNFPPRFSGRQFPNYSSELNVNALELEDSALYLCASSLPDNHYYTEQFFGPGTRLTVL.

This clonotype was detected many times. V usage is TRBV10-1 and J usage is TRBJ2-1, with TRBD2 identical over 8 bases. The V gene end was trimmed by 2 bases and the J gene end by 8 bases; junction bases not matched to a gene: 8. CDR1 and CDR2 (germline): WNHNN, SYGVQD (reference sequence). The CDR3 runs to 15 residues. The CDR3 spells CASSEMTGGTHEQFF. The DNA for the CDR3 is TGCGCCAGCAGTGAGATGACGGGGGGGACCCATGAGCAGTTCTTC.

As regards this clonotype: At one end, the junction sequence differs from germline, possibly due to a read error. This chain links TRBV9 with TRBJ2-3; 11 bases are shared with TRBD2. The CDR3 is made up of 15 amino acids. Germline V CDR1 and CDR2: SGDLS, YYNGEE. This CDR3 is CASSLGGLAGDTQYF. CDR3 nucleotide sequence: TGCGCCAGCAGCTTGGGAGGACTAGCGGGAGATACGCAGTATTTT.

This clonotype was seen a few times. V and J are TRBV28 and TRBJ1-1; D is perhaps TRBD1 (6 bases). The CDR3 covers 14 residues. Germline V gene sequence: CDR1 MDHEN, CDR2 SYDVKM. The V end lost 5 bases, the J end lost 5 bases, and 15 bases lay between the germline ends. This chain's CDR3 is CASSRTGSGTEAFF. The CDR3, as DNA: TGTGCCAGCAGTCGCACAGGGAGCGGGACTGAAGCTTTCTTT. The full variable domain, completed using reference TRBV28 and TRBJ1-1, is DVKVTQSSRYLVKRTGEKVFLECVQDMDHENMFWYRQDPGLGLRLIYFSYDVKMKEKGDIPEGYSVSREKKERFSLILESASTNQTSMYLCASSRTGSGTEAFFGQGTRLTVV.

For this clonotype: A much larger clone lies one base from this, so it may be a read error. The rearrangement joins TRBV11-2 to TRBJ1-2; D call uncertain. Germline V CDR1 and CDR2: SGHAT, FQNNGV. The CDR3 runs to 14 residues. CDR3 protein: CASSLRAGNYGYAF. The CDR3 DNA sequence: TGTGCCAGCAGCTTGAGGGCAGGCAACTATGGCTACGCCTTC.

The chain recombines TRBV7-8 with TRBJ1-2; TRBD1 matches at 11 bases. The CDR3 is 14 residues long. The ends lost 5 bases at V and 6 bases at J; junction bases unmatched: 5. Per the germline V gene, CDR1 is SGHVS and CDR2 is FQNEAQ. CDR3 DNA: TGTGCCAGCAGCATGGGACAGGGGGAAGATGGCTACACCTTC. The encoded protein is CASSMGQGEDGYTF.

In its sample, this clonotype was seen many times. The V gene is TRBV7-6, the J gene TRBJ2-3, with D hard to call. The CDR3 has 14 residues. Trimming cost V 0 bases and J 3 bases, with 7 bases left between them. Germline V gives CDR1 SGHVS, CDR2 FNYEAQ. The CDR3 nucleotides are TGTGCCAGCAGCTTAGCCCCGGATACAGATACGCAGTATTTT. Translating gives CASSLAPDTDTQYF.

This clonotype has ten or more counts. The chain couples TRBV4-2 to TRBJ2-7; a weak D match, TRBD2 (6 bases). Between the trimmed V and J ends, which lost 1 base and 2 bases, there was a span of 15 bases. The length of the CDR3 is 16 residues. Per germline, CDR1 LGHNA and CDR2 YNFKEQ. The CDR3 region has the DNA TGTGCCAGCAGCCAAGGGTTGGCGGGGTCGACCTACGAGCAGTACTTC. The encoded protein is CASSQGLAGSTYEQYF.

At least ten counts were recorded for this clonotype. The rearrangement uses TRBV5-1 and TRBJ2-7, with no clear D. The CDR3 totals 12 residues. Looked up from germline, CDR1 is SGHRS and CDR2 is YFSETQ. Trimming cost V 4 bases and J 6 bases, with 11 bases left between them. As DNA, the CDR3 is TGCGCCAGCAGCGCCGACTGGGGCGAGCAGTACTTC. Its protein product is CASSADWGEQYF.